This is a list of T cell receptor beta chains from one sample in a study of blood T cell repertoires in COVID-19. Method: immunoSEQ multiplex PCR; TCRdb's copy keeps in-frame clones and lacks some. Of around 100,000 clones listed, about 85% are singletons. The material sequenced was peripheral blood. All receptors derive from a human donor in a cohort sampled during active COVID-19. Both conserved end residues are part of each CDR3. D genes are given only for firm matches. Not all rows give a size; the values are once, few, many and, for expanded clones, a class.

d_call j_call v_call clone_size cdr3_nt cdr3_aa
- TRBJ1-6 TRBV30 - TGTGCCTGGAGTGGACAGGCTAATTCACCCCTCCACTTT CAWSGQANSPLHF
- TRBJ1-5 TRBV28 - TGTGCCAGCAGTTCCCGTCCCTCCGTGGCTAATCAGCCCCAGCATTTT CASSSRPSVANQPQHF
- TRBJ2-7 TRBV6-5 - TGTGCCAGCAGTTACACAGGAATCTCCTACGAGCAGTACTTC CASSYTGISYEQYF
- TRBJ2-4 TRBV19 - TGTGCCAGTAGTGGCGGGATAGGGCTAGCCAAAAACATTCAGTACTTC CASSGGIGLAKNIQYF
- TRBJ2-3 TRBV24-1 - TGTGCCACCAGTGATCCCGACGTGGCAGGGGGCACAGATACGCAGTATTTT CATSDPDVAGGTDTQYF
TRBD1 TRBJ2-7 TRBV7-6 - TGTGCCAGCAGCTTAGTACTGGGACAGGTCCCCTACGAGCAGTACTTC CASSLVLGQVPYEQYF
- TRBJ1-5 TRBV5-8 - TGTGCCAGCAGCGCGGGACTACCGAATCAGCCCCAGCATTTT CASSAGLPNQPQHF
- TRBJ1-1 TRBV5-1 - TGCGCCAGCAGCCCTGGCCCGGGACAGAACACTGAAGCTTTCTTT CASSPGPGQNTEAFF
TRBD1 TRBJ2-1 TRBV11-2 once TGTGCCAGCAGCGGGGGCTTGGGACAGAGAGTTTACAATGAGCAGTTCTTC CASSGGLGQRVYNEQFF
TRBD1 TRBJ1-2 TRBV18 - TGTGCCAGCTCACCTTCAGGGGGCTGGGGCTACACCTTC CASSPSGGWGYTF
- TRBJ2-3 TRBV5-1 - TGCGCCAGCAGCTTGGGACTTGACACAGATACGCAGTATTTT CASSLGLDTDTQYF
- TRBJ1-5 TRBV6-2/TRBV6-3 once TGTGCCAGCAGTTACGGAGCAGCAAATCAGCCCCAGCATTTT CASSYGAANQPQHF
- TRBJ2-3 TRBV11-2 - TGTGCCAGCAGCTTAACAGGGAGTACAGATACGCAGTATTTT CASSLTGSTDTQYF
TRBD2 TRBJ2-1 TRBV11-3 - TGTGCCAGCAGCAAAGACCCTAGCGGCAGCAATGAGCAGTTCTTC CASSKDPSGSNEQFF
- TRBJ1-2 TRBV7-8 - TGTGCCAGCAGCTTAGGATTGGGTCAGGGGAACTATGGCTACACCTTC CASSLGLGQGNYGYTF
- TRBJ2-5 TRBV6-5 - TGTGCCACAACGCGGGGCGGAGAGACCCAGTACTTC CATTRGGETQYF
- TRBJ1-6 TRBV6-2/TRBV6-3 few TGTGCCAGCAGTTACGGACAGCCGAATTCAGCCCTCCACTTT CASSYGQPNSALHF
- TRBJ1-2 TRBV4-3 - TGCGCCAGCAGCCACTCGTCCGGGGGGCGAGATGGCTACACCTTC CASSHSSGGRDGYTF
TRBD2 TRBJ2-1 TRBV29-1 - TGCAGCGTCACGACTAGCGGGGGGTGGGATGAGCAGTTCTTC CSVTTSGGWDEQFF
- TRBJ2-7 TRBV6-5 once TGTGCCGCAAGGAGGGCTAGCTCCTACGAGCAGTACTTC CAARRASSYEQYF